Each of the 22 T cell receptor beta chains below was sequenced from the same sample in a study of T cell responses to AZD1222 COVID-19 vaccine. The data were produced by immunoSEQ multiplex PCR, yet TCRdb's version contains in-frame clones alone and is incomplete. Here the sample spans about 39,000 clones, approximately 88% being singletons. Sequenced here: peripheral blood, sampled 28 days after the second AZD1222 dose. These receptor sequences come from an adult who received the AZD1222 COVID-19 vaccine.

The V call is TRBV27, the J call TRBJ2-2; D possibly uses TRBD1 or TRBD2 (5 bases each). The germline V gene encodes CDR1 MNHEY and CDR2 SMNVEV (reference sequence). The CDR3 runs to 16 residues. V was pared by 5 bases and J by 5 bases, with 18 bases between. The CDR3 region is CASSQQGVSRTGELFF. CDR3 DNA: TGTGCCAGCAGTCAGCAGGGAGTCTCCAGGACCGGGGAGCTGTTTTTT.

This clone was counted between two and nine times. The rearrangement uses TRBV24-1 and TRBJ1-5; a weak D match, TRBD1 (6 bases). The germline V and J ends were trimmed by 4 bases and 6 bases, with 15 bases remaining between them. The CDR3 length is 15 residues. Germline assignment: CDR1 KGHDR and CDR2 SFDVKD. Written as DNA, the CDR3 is TGTGCCACCAGTGACCCAGGGGAATTCGGTCAGCCCCAGCATTTT. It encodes CATSDPGEFGQPQHF.

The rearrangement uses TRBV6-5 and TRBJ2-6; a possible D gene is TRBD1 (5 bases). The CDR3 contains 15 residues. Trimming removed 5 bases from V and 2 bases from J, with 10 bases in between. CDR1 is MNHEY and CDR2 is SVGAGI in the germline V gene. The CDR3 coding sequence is TGTGCCAGCAGTCCCCAGGGTACTGGGGCCAACGTCCTGACTTTC. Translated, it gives CASSPQGTGANVLTF.

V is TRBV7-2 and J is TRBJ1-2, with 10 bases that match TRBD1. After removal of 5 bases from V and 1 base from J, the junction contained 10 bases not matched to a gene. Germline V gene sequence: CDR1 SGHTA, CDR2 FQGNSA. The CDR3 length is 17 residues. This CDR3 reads CASSPPDRGVLNYGYTF. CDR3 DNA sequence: TGTGCCAGCAGCCCACCGGACAGGGGGGTCCTTAACTATGGCTACACCTTC.

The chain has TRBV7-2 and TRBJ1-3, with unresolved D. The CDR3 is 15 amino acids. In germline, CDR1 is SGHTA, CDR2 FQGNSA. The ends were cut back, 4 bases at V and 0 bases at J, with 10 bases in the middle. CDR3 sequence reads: CASSSHSSSGNTIYF. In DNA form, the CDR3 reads TGTGCCAGCAGCTCTCACTCGAGCTCTGGAAACACCATATATTTT. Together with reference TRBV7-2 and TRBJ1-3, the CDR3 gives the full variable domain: GAGVSQSPSNKVTEKGKDVELRCDPISGHTALYWYRQSLGQGLEFLIYFQGNSAPDKSGLPSDRFSAERTGGSVSTLTIQRTQQEDSAVYLCASSSHSSSGNTIYFGEGSWLTVV.

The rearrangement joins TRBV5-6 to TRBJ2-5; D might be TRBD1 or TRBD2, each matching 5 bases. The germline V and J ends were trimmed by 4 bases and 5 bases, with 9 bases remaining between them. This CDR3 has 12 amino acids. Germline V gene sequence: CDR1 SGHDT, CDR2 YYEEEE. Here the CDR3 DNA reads TGTGCCAGCAGCCCGGGGCTCGAGACCCAGTACTTC. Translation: CASSPGLETQYF.

CDR3 coding DNA: TGTGCCAGCAGCTTAGCGGTCCGGAATCAGCACACTAATGAGCAGTTCTTC. Translated: CASSLAVRNQHTNEQFF. The V gene is TRBV7-9, the J gene TRBJ2-1; D remains unclear. CDR3 length: 17 amino acids. V lost 0 bases and J lost 7, with 19 bases in between. Germline V gene lookup returns CDR1 SEHNR and CDR2 FQNEAQ (reference sequence).

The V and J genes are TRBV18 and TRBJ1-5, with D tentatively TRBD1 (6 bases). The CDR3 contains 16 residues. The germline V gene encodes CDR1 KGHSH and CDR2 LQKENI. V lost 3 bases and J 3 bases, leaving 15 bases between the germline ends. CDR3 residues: CASSPERGSDNQPQHF. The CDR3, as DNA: TGTGCCAGCTCACCGGAGAGGGGGTCGGACAATCAGCCCCAGCATTTT.

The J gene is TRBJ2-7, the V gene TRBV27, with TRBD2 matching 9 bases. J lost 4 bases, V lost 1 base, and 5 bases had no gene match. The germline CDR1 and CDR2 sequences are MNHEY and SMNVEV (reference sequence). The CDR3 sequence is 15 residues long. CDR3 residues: CASSLWASGIYEQYF. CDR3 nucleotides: TGTGCCAGCAGTTTATGGGCTAGCGGGATTTACGAGCAGTACTTC.

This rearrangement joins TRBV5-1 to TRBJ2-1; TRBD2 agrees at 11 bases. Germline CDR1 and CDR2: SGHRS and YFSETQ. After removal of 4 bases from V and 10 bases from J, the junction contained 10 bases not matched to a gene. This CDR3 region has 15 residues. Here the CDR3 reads CASSGLAGPTAEQFF. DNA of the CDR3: TGCGCCAGCAGCGGACTAGCGGGCCCCACGGCGGAGCAGTTCTTC.

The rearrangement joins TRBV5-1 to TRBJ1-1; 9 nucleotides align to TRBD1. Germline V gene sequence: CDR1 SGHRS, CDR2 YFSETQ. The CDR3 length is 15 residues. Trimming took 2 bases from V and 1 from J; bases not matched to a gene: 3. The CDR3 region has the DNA TGCGCCAGCAGCTTACGGACAGGGGAGAACACTGAAGCTTTCTTT. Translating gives CASSLRTGENTEAFF.

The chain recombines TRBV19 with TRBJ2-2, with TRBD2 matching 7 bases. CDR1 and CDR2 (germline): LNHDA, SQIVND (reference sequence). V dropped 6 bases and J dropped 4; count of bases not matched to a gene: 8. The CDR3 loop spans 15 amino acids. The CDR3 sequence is CASSATSRITGELFF. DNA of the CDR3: TGTGCCAGTAGCGCGACTAGCAGAATCACCGGGGAGCTGTTTTTT. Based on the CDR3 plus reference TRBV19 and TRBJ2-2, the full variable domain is DGGITQSPKYLFRKEGQNVTLSCEQNLNHDAMYWYRQDPGQGLRLIYYSQIVNDFQKGDIAEGYSVSREKKESFPLTVTSAQKNPTAFYLCASSATSRITGELFFGEGSRLTVL.

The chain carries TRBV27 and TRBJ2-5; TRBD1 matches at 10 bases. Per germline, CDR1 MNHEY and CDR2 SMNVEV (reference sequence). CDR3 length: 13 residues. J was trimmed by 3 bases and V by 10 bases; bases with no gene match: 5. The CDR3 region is CATSGTGEETQYF. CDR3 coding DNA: TGTGCCACCTCCGGGACAGGGGAAGAGACCCAGTACTTC.

This CDR3 is CSVERQGPGNTIYF. DNA of the CDR3: TGCAGCGTAGAAAGACAGGGACCTGGAAACACCATATATTTT. The gene calls are TRBV29-1 and TRBJ1-3; 7 nucleotides match TRBD1. Per the germline V gene, CDR1 is SQVTM and CDR2 is ANQGSEA. Unmatched junction bases numbered 7, after V lost 6 bases and J lost 2 bases. The CDR3 sequence is 14 residues long.

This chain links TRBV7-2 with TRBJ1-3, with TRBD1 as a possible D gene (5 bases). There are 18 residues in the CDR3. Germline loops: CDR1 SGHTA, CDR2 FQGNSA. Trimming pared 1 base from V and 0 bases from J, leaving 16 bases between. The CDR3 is CASSLEAGRPHSGNTIYF. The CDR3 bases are TGTGCCAGCAGCTTAGAAGCGGGACGACCACACTCTGGAAACACCATATATTTT.

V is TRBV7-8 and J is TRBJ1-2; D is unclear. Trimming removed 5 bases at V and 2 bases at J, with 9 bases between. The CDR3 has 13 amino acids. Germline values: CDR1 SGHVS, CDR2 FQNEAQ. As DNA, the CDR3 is TGTGCCAGCAGCGCCCGGGCAAACTATGGCTACACCTTC. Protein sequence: CASSARANYGYTF.

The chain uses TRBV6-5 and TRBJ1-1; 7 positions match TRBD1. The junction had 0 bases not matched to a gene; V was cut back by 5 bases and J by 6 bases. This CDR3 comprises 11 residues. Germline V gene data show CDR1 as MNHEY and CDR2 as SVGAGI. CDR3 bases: TGTGCCAGCAGTCAGGGGGCTGAAGCTTTCTTT. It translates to CASSQGAEAFF.

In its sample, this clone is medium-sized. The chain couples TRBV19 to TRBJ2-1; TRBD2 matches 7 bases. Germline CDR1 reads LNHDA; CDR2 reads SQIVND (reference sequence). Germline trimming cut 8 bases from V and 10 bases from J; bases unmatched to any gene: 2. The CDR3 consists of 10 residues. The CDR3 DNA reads TGTGCCAGTGGGACTATCGAGCAGTTCTTC. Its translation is CASGTIEQFF.

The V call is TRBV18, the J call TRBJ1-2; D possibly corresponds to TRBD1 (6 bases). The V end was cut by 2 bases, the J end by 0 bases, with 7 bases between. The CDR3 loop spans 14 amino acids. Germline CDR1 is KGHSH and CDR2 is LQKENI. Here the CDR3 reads CASSPNRANYGYTF. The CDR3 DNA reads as TGTGCCAGCTCACCAAACAGGGCTAACTATGGCTACACCTTC.

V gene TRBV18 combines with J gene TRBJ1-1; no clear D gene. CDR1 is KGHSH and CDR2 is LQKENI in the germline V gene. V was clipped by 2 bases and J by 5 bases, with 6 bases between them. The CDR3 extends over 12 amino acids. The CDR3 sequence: CASSPGVTEAFF. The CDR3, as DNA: TGTGCCAGCTCACCAGGAGTAACTGAAGCTTTCTTT.

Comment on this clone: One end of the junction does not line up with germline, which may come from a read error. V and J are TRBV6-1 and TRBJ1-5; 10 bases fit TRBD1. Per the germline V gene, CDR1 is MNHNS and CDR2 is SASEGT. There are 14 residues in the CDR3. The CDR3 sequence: CAGSEGTGAQPQHF. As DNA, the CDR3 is TGTGCCGGCAGTGAAGGGACAGGGGCTCAGCCCCAGCATTTT.

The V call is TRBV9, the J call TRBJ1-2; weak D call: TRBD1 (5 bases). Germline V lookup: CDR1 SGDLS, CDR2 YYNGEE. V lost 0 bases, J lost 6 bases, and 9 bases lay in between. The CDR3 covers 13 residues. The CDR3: CASSVGRADGYTF. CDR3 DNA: TGTGCCAGCAGCGTAGGCAGGGCGGATGGCTACACCTTC.